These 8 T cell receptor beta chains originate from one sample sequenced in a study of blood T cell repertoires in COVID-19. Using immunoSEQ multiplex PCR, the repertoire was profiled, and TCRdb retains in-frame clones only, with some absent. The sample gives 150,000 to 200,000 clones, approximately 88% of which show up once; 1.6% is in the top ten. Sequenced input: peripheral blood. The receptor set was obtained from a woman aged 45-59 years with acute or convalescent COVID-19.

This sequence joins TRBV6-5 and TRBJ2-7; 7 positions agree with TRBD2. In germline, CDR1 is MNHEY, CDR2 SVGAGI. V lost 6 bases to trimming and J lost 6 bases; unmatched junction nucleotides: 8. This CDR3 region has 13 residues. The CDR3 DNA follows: TGTGCCAGCAGAGGGACTACAACGACCGAGCAGTACTTC. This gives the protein CASRGTTTTEQYF.

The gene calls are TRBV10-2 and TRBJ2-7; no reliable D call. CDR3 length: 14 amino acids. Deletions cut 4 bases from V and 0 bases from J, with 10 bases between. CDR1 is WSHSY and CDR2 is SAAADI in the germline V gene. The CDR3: CASSAQAPSYEQYF. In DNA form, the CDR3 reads TGCGCCAGCAGTGCTCAGGCCCCCTCCTACGAGCAGTACTTC.

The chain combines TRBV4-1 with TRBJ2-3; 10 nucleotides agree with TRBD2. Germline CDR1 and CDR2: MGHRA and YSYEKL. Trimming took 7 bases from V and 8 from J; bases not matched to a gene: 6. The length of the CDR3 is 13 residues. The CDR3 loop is CASKSGGAPTQYF. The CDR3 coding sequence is TGCGCCAGCAAAAGCGGGGGGGCCCCTACGCAGTATTTT.

The CDR3 loop is CASSIGSRGLKNGYTF. The CDR3 region has the DNA TGTGCCAGTAGTATAGGAAGCAGGGGGCTGAAGAATGGCTACACCTTC. The V and J genes are TRBV19 and TRBJ1-2; 8 bases are shared with TRBD1. The CDR3 consists of 16 residues. The J segment lost 6 bases and the V segment lost 1 base, leaving 10 bases of the junction unmatched. CDR1 and CDR2 (germline): LNHDA, SQIVND (reference sequence).

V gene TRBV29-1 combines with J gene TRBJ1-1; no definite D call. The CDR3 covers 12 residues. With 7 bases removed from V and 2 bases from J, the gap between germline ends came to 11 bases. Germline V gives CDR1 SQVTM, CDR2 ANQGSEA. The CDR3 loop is CSARFINTEAFF. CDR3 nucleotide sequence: TGCAGCGCCAGATTTATTAACACTGAAGCTTTCTTT.

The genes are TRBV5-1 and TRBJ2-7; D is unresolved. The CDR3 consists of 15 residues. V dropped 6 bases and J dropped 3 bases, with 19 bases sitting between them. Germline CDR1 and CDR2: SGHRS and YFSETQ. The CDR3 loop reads CASNRWSGDYYEQYF. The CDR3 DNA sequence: TGCGCCAGCAACAGATGGTCAGGCGATTACTACGAGCAGTACTTC.

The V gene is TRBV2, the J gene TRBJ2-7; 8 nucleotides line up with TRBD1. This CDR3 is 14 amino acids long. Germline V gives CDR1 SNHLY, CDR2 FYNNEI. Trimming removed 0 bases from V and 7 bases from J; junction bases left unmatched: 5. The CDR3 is CASSEAVTGGEQYF. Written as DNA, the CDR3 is TGTGCCAGCAGTGAAGCGGTCACAGGGGGAGAGCAGTACTTC. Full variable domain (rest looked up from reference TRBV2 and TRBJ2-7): EPEVTQTPSHQVTQMGQEVILRCVPISNHLYFYWYRQILGQKVEFLVSFYNNEISEKSEIFDDQFSVERPDGSNFTLKIRSTKLEDSAMYFCASSEAVTGGEQYFGPGTRLTVT.

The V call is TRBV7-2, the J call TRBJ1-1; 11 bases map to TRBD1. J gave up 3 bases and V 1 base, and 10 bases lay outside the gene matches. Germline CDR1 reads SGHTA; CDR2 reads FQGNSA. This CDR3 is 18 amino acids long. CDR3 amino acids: CASSLEVLWTGGYTEAFF. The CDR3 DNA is TGTGCCAGCAGCTTAGAGGTGTTATGGACAGGGGGCTACACTGAAGCTTTCTTT.